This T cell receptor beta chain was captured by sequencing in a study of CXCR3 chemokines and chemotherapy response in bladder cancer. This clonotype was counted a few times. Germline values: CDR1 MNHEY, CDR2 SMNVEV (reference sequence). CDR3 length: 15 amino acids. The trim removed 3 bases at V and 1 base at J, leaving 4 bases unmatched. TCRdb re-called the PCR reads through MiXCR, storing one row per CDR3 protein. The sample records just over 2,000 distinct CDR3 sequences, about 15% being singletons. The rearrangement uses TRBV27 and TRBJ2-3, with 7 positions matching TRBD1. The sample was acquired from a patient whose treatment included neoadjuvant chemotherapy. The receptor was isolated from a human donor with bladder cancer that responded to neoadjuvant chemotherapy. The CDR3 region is CASSFWDSRTDTQYF. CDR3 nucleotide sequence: TGTGCCAGCAGTTTTTGGGACAGTCGCACAGATACGCAGTATTTT.